Shown below are 10 T cell receptor beta chains from a single sample sequenced in a study of cytomegalovirus exposure and HLA in healthy donors. Profiling relied on immunoSEQ multiplex PCR, and the TCRdb table lists in-frame clones only, not all of them. In the table there are approximately 210,000 clones, almost 90% of which are singletons. Sequencing was carried out using PBMCs. The receptors were sampled from a woman aged 18-29 years in good health and CMV-seronegative.

The chain carries TRBV7-9 and TRBJ1-1; TRBD1 agrees at 7 bases. The CDR3 length is 17 residues. Germline CDR1 reads SEHNR; CDR2 reads FQNEAQ (reference sequence). Trimming at V came to 4 bases and at J to 0 bases, leaving 11 bases not matched to a gene. The DNA for the CDR3 is TGTGCCAGCAGCTCCCCTCTTCGGGGACAGATGAACACTGAAGCTTTCTTT. Its protein product is CASSSPLRGQMNTEAFF.

This chain links TRBV30 with TRBJ1-1; possibly TRBD1 for D (5 bases). The CDR3 consists of 14 residues. CDR1 is GTSNPN and CDR2 is SVGIG in the germline V gene (reference sequence). V lost 7 bases, J lost 0 bases, and 15 bases lay in between. CDR3 in amino acids: CALGGDGMNTEAFF. CDR3 in DNA: TGTGCCTTGGGGGGGGACGGGATGAACACTGAAGCTTTCTTT. The full variable domain, with the rest looked up from reference TRBV30 and TRBJ1-1, is SQTIHQWPATLVQPVGSPLSLECTVEGTSNPNLYWYRQAAGRGLQLLFYSVGIGQISSEVPQNLSASRPQDRQFILSSKKLLLSDSGFYLCALGGDGMNTEAFFGQGTRLTVV.

In this sample, this clone is medium-sized (0.01 to 0.1%). The chain is built from TRBV7-2 and TRBJ1-1; 9 bases match TRBD1. Germline CDR1 SGHTA, CDR2 FQGNSA. The CDR3 contains 15 residues. Germline trimming cut 4 bases from V and 6 bases from J; bases unmatched to any gene: 9. The CDR3: CASSSPDRGSSEAFF. The CDR3 DNA reads as TGTGCCAGCAGCTCCCCGGACAGGGGAAGTTCTGAAGCTTTCTTT.

This clone was seen more than once but under ten times. The V and J genes are TRBV19 and TRBJ2-7; TRBD1 agrees at 9 bases. CDR1 and CDR2 (germline): LNHDA, SQIVND (reference sequence). Trimming cost V 5 bases and J 7 bases; bases outside gene matches: 12. This CDR3 has 15 amino acids. The CDR3 region has the DNA TGTGCCAGTAGTGCGACCGGGACAGGGACTGGGGAGCAGTACTTC. It encodes CASSATGTGTGEQYF.

This sequence joins TRBV4-2 and TRBJ1-4; D may be TRBD1 (5 bases). The CDR3 is 16 amino acids. The germline gives CDR1 LGHNA, CDR2 YNFKEQ. Trimming pared 0 bases from V and 8 bases from J, leaving 16 bases between. CDR3 protein: CASSQDKRTRREKLFF. The CDR3 nucleotides read TGTGCCAGCAGCCAAGATAAGAGGACAAGAAGAGAAAAACTGTTTTTT.

The chain has TRBV4-1 and TRBJ2-7, with D tentatively TRBD1 (6 bases). Germline V gene sequence: CDR1 MGHRA, CDR2 YSYEKL. The CDR3 loop spans 16 amino acids. Trimming pared 5 bases from V and 0 bases from J, leaving 17 bases between. The CDR3 loop is CASSSTQGKFSYEQYF. CDR3 nucleotide sequence: TGCGCCAGCAGCTCAACACAGGGCAAATTCTCCTACGAGCAGTACTTC.

The chain employs TRBV4-1 and TRBJ2-7; D may be TRBD2 (5 bases). Germline loops: CDR1 MGHRA, CDR2 YSYEKL. This CDR3 is built from 15 residues. V lost 1 base, J lost 5 bases, and 15 bases lay in between. The CDR3 is CASSQVGAPVNEQYF. The DNA for the CDR3 is TGCGCCAGCAGCCAAGTGGGAGCGCCCGTGAACGAGCAGTACTTC.

The V call is TRBV7-8, the J call TRBJ2-7; possibly TRBD2 for D (6 bases). Trimming removed 3 bases at V and 2 bases at J, with 17 bases between. The CDR3 spans 16 residues. From germline, CDR1 is SGHVS and CDR2 FQNEAQ. The CDR3 DNA is TGTGCCAGCAGCTTGGGGACTTTTTCGGGAACCTACGAGCAGTACTTC. Translated, it gives CASSLGTFSGTYEQYF.

This sequence joins TRBV4-1 and TRBJ2-2; TRBD2 matches 11 bases. The junction had 9 bases not matched to a gene; V was cut back by 0 bases and J by 6 bases. CDR3 length: 18 residues. CDR1 and CDR2 from the germline V gene are MGHRA and YSYEKL. CDR3 nucleotides: TGCGCCAGCAGCCAAGACCCTAGCGGGAGGACCGTGGCCGGGGAGCTGTTTTTT. Its translation is CASSQDPSGRTVAGELFF.

The CDR3 protein is CASRPGTQNVDGYTF. The CDR3 bases are TGTGCCAGCAGGCCCGGGACACAGAATGTCGATGGCTACACCTTC. V usage is TRBV28 and J usage is TRBJ1-2; tentative D call: TRBD1 (6 bases). CDR1 MDHEN and CDR2 SYDVKM come from the germline V gene. The germline V and J ends were trimmed by 6 bases and 6 bases, with 20 bases remaining between them. This CDR3 comprises 15 residues.